Each of the 22 T cell receptor beta chains below was sequenced from the same sample in a study of shared clonotypes between healthy human individuals. Repertoires were generated with immunoSEQ multiplex PCR, while TCRdb's copy carries only in-frame clones and drops some. The sample records approximately 340,000 clones, more than 60% being singletons. The specimen was memory CD4+ T cells sorted from blood. Subset noted: CD45RA-negative fraction. These receptor sequences come from a man aged 30 to 39 in good health.

The gene calls are TRBV7-2 and TRBJ2-7; D is perhaps TRBD2 (6 bases). The CDR3 totals 13 residues. CDR1 is SGHTA and CDR2 is FQGNSA in the germline V gene. Trimming stripped 3 bases from V and 10 bases from J, with 16 bases between. The CDR3 DNA sequence: TGTGCCAGCAGCTTTACTAGCCCGGAGGTCCAGTACTTC. Translation: CASSFTSPEVQYF.

The chain carries TRBV19 and TRBJ2-7; TRBD2 agrees at 10 bases. This CDR3 spans 18 amino acids. Germline CDR1 and CDR2: LNHDA and SQIVND (reference sequence). J gave up 2 bases and V 1 base, and 11 bases lay outside the gene matches. CDR3 region: CASSIVASGRGATYEQYF. The CDR3 DNA reads as TGTGCCAGTAGTATAGTGGCTAGCGGGAGAGGGGCGACCTACGAGCAGTACTTC.

The chain links TRBV11-2 to TRBJ2-3; tentatively, D is TRBD2 (6 bases). V dropped 5 bases and J dropped 4 bases, with 28 bases sitting between them. Germline V gene sequence: CDR1 SGHAT, CDR2 FQNNGV. This CDR3 is 19 amino acids long. DNA for the CDR3: TGTGCCAGCAGCCAAGTGCGGGGCCGGGGGAGAAACTTGGCAGATACGCAGTATTTT. Protein sequence: CASSQVRGRGRNLADTQYF. Variable domain in full (rest from reference TRBV11-2 and TRBJ2-3): EAGVAQSPRYKIIEKRQSVAFWCNPISGHATLYWYQQILGQGPKLLIQFQNNGVVDDSQLPKDRFSAERLKGVDSTLKIQPAKLEDSAVYLCASSQVRGRGRNLADTQYFGPGTRLTVL.

The chain is built from TRBV7-9 and TRBJ2-3; 7 bases are shared with TRBD1. Unmatched junction bases numbered 8, after V lost 1 base and J lost 1 base. Looked up from germline, CDR1 is SEHNR and CDR2 is FQNEAQ (reference sequence). This CDR3 has 17 amino acids. The CDR3 DNA sequence: TGTGCCAGCAGCTTAGGCCAGGGGGACGCCCGCACAGATACGCAGTATTTT. Translated: CASSLGQGDARTDTQYF.

This clone was seen more than once but under ten times. This chain connects TRBV27 to TRBJ2-1, with 11 bases lining up with TRBD2. The CDR3 extends over 16 amino acids. The germline V gene has CDR1 MNHEY and CDR2 SMNVEV (reference sequence). Trimming at V came to 5 bases and at J to 8 bases, leaving 11 bases not matched to a gene. CDR3 loop: CASSPYPSGRPDEQFF. As DNA, the CDR3 is TGTGCCAGCAGTCCCTATCCTAGCGGGAGGCCCGATGAGCAGTTCTTC.

In this sample, this clone turned up once. The genes are TRBV2 and TRBJ2-5, with a possible D match to TRBD1 (6 bases). Germline V CDR1 and CDR2: SNHLY, FYNNEI. V was cut by 3 bases and J by 7 bases, with 18 bases left in between. The CDR3 sequence is 15 residues long. The CDR3 loop is CASSDHQGPSVTQYF. The DNA for the CDR3 is TGTGCCAGCAGTGATCACCAGGGGCCGTCGGTGACCCAGTACTTC.

In its sample, this clone was seen many times. The chain combines TRBV7-2 with TRBJ1-6; no firm D call. CDR3 size: 12 residues. Per the germline V gene, CDR1 is SGHTA and CDR2 is FQGNSA. V lost 3 bases, J lost 7 bases, and 4 bases lay in between. The CDR3 loop is CASSLRNSPLHF. The CDR3 coding sequence is TGTGCCAGCAGCTTGCGGAATTCACCCCTCCACTTT.

This clone was seen a handful of times. The rearrangement links TRBV18 to TRBJ2-1, with a tentative D call TRBD2 (6 bases). The CDR3 has 14 amino acids. Trimming removed 3 bases from V and 8 bases from J, with 14 bases in between. From germline, CDR1 is KGHSH and CDR2 LQKENI. CDR3 in DNA: TGTGCCAGCTCACCCGGAGGGGAAAAGGATGAGCAGTTCTTC. As protein: CASSPGGEKDEQFF.

The chain has TRBV7-9 and TRBJ2-7, with TRBD2 identical over 7 bases. The CDR3 is made up of 15 amino acids. Germline values: CDR1 SEHNR, CDR2 FQNEAQ (reference sequence). Trimming took 2 bases from V and 5 from J; bases not matched to a gene: 9. CDR3 DNA sequence: TGTGCCAGCAGCTTAAATATCCTTGCGGGGGACGAGCAGTACTTC. This gives the protein CASSLNILAGDEQYF.

The CDR3 region is CASSPVTSLDYEQYF. The CDR3 coding sequence is TGCGCCAGCAGTCCCGTGACTAGCCTCGACTACGAGCAGTACTTC. The chain carries TRBV4-1 and TRBJ2-7; TRBD2 matches 7 bases. The CDR3 covers 15 residues. Germline CDR1 is MGHRA and CDR2 is YSYEKL. V was clipped by 6 bases and J by 3 bases; unmatched bases: 11.

This chain links TRBV5-1 with TRBJ2-3; D gene ambiguous. Germline CDR1 is SGHRS and CDR2 is YFSETQ. V was trimmed by 0 bases and J by 3 bases, leaving 5 bases between them. This CDR3 contains 13 residues. The DNA of the CDR3 is TGCGCCAGCAGCTTGGGGGATACAGATACGCAGTATTTT. The encoded protein is CASSLGDTDTQYF.

CDR3 sequence: CASSYGTSGKETQYF. The CDR3 bases are TGTGCCAGCAGTTATGGGACTAGCGGGAAAGAGACCCAGTACTTC. V and J are TRBV6-6 and TRBJ2-5, with 13 positions matching TRBD2. Germline CDR1 is MNHNY and CDR2 is SVGAGI (reference sequence). J lost 3 bases, V lost 3 bases, and 1 base had no gene match. The CDR3 loop spans 15 amino acids.

This chain uses TRBV5-4 with TRBJ1-1; 7 bases match TRBD1. Germline-derived CDR1 and CDR2 are SGHNT and YYREEE (reference sequence). CDR3 length: 17 residues. V lost 0 bases, J lost 1 base, and 9 bases stayed unmatched. CDR3 region: CASSLGEGARSNTEAFF. The CDR3, as DNA: TGTGCCAGCAGCTTGGGGGAGGGGGCTCGCTCGAACACTGAAGCTTTCTTT.

The chain links TRBV10-1 to TRBJ2-1; D is undetermined. The CDR3 runs 12 residues. V lost 3 bases and J lost 8, with 8 bases in between. Germline V gives CDR1 WNHNN, CDR2 SYGVQD (reference sequence). DNA for the CDR3: TGCGCCAGCAGTGACCGACTGGATGAGCAGTTCTTC. Translated, it gives CASSDRLDEQFF.

This rearrangement joins TRBV4-3 to TRBJ2-5, with 8 positions matching TRBD1. This CDR3 contains 17 residues. V was clipped by 1 base and J by 5 bases; unmatched bases: 12. In germline, CDR1 is LGHNA, CDR2 YSLEER. DNA for the CDR3: TGCGCCAGCAGCCAAGTAATGGTGGGACAGGAGGCCGAGACCCAGTACTTC. It encodes CASSQVMVGQEAETQYF.

The chain is built from TRBV19 and TRBJ2-1; TRBD2 matches 14 bases. The CDR3 runs 15 residues. V lost 7 bases and J lost 8; bases outside the gene matches: 7. Germline V gene data show CDR1 as LNHDA and CDR2 as SQIVND (reference sequence). This CDR3 reads CASTRTSGRIDEQFF. In DNA form, the CDR3 reads TGTGCCAGTACAAGGACTAGCGGGAGGATAGATGAGCAGTTCTTC.

This chain connects TRBV7-9 to TRBJ1-6; TRBD1 matches at 9 bases. The CDR3 is 16 residues long. The germline gives CDR1 SEHNR, CDR2 FQNEAQ (reference sequence). Unmatched junction bases numbered 7, after V lost 3 bases and J lost 7 bases. The CDR3 DNA is TGTGCCAGCAGCTTCGCAGACAGGGGGGGAAATTCACCCCTCCACTTT. Translated: CASSFADRGGNSPLHF.

Remarks on this clone: Additional DNA sequences in this sample encode the identical CDR3. The chain recombines TRBV9 with TRBJ2-2; 10 nucleotides line up with TRBD2. V shed 0 bases, J shed 2 bases, and the junction held 1 base outside the gene matches. Germline V gives CDR1 SGDLS, CDR2 YYNGEE. The CDR3 extends over 16 amino acids. The CDR3 sequence: CASSVGLAGNTGELFF. CDR3 nucleotide sequence: TGTGCCAGCAGCGTAGGACTAGCGGGTAACACCGGGGAGCTGTTTTTT.

The chain combines TRBV7-9 with TRBJ1-2; D is unresolved. The germline V and J ends were trimmed by 5 bases and 7 bases, with 11 bases remaining between them. Germline values: CDR1 SEHNR, CDR2 FQNEAQ (reference sequence). CDR3 length: 12 residues. CDR3 in amino acids: CASSAPSGGYTF. The CDR3 DNA sequence: TGTGCCAGCAGCGCCCCTTCGGGTGGCTACACCTTC.

The chain links TRBV7-2 to TRBJ2-7; D may match TRBD1 or TRBD2 (5 bases each). The CDR3 consists of 14 residues. Per the germline V gene, CDR1 is SGHTA and CDR2 is FQGNSA. V was shortened by 2 bases and J by 3 bases, with 11 bases between the two germline ends. The CDR3 region has the DNA TGTGCCAGCAGCTTAAGAGGGGCTAACTACGAGCAGTACTTC. This sequence encodes CASSLRGANYEQYF.

This clone was observed a single time. The rearrangement uses TRBV9 and TRBJ2-1; D gene unclear. V was shortened by 0 bases and J by 2 bases, with 9 bases between the two germline ends. The V gene's germline CDR1 is SGDLS and CDR2 YYNGEE. The CDR3 loop spans 15 amino acids. DNA for the CDR3: TGTGCCAGCAGCGTAGCAGGCGAAACCTACAATGAGCAGTTCTTC. This translates into CASSVAGETYNEQFF.

The chain carries TRBV27 and TRBJ2-5; TRBD2 matches at 14 bases. The CDR3 has 18 residues. The germline gives CDR1 MNHEY, CDR2 SMNVEV (reference sequence). Trimming cost V 6 bases and J 5 bases; bases outside gene matches: 14. The CDR3 sequence is CASRREPGLAGVGETQYF. The CDR3 DNA reads TGTGCCAGCAGGAGAGAACCGGGACTAGCGGGAGTAGGGGAGACCCAGTACTTC.